These 22 T cell receptor beta chains share one sample of origin, sequenced in a study of molecular identifiers for immune sequencing clone quantification. Each CDR3 protein gets one entry after TCRdb re-called the PCR reads with MiXCR. The table shows about 630,000 distinct CDR3 sequences, with 25% occurring only once. The sequencing input was naive CD8+ T cells from blood, with Jurkat cell RNA spiked in. Subset specified: FACS-sorted CD8+CD4-CCR7+CD45RA+ naive T cells. These receptors were obtained from a human donor in good health. Some libraries in this study had Jurkat cell RNA spiked in.

This clonotype has more than one count but fewer than ten. The chain's CDR3 is CASSPEVAGGRTILFF. The CDR3 bases are TGCGCCAGCAGCCCGGAGGTAGCGGGAGGACGAACTATACTGTTCTTC. The chain is built from TRBV5-1 and TRBJ2-1; 10 bases align to TRBD2. Germline CDR1 and CDR2: SGHRS and YFSETQ. The CDR3 loop spans 16 amino acids. Trimming cost V 4 bases and J 15 bases; bases outside gene matches: 19.

The rearrangement joins TRBV19 to TRBJ2-6; tentative D call: TRBD1 (6 bases). The CDR3 has 18 residues. Germline V lookup: CDR1 LNHDA, CDR2 SQIVND (reference sequence). V was pared by 5 bases and J by 0 bases, with 17 bases between. This CDR3 reads CASSASGTLSSGANVLTF. The CDR3 nucleotides are TGTGCCAGTAGTGCATCCGGGACATTAAGCTCTGGGGCCAACGTCCTGACTTTC.

This clonotype was observed many times. The chain employs TRBV2 and TRBJ2-7; 8 nucleotides align to TRBD2. Germline trimming cut 10 bases from V and 0 bases from J; bases unmatched to any gene: 5. CDR3 length: 13 amino acids. Germline values: CDR1 SNHLY, CDR2 FYNNEI. CDR3 DNA sequence: TGTGCCATCCAAGCGGGGGCCTCCTACGAGCAGTACTTC. Its translation: CAIQAGASYEQYF.

The rearrangement uses TRBV29-1 and TRBJ2-1; D ambiguous. The CDR3 runs to 15 residues. V lost 0 bases to trimming and J lost 5 bases, with 14 bases between them. Germline V gene sequence: CDR1 SQVTM, CDR2 ANQGSEA. CDR3: CSVEEITSPNNEQFF. CDR3 nucleotides: TGCAGCGTTGAAGAAATCACCTCCCCTAACAATGAGCAGTTCTTC.

This clonotype was recorded many times. The chain joins TRBV12-5 to TRBJ1-1, with D uncertain. CDR1 is LGHNT and CDR2 is FRNRAP in the germline V gene. V dropped 1 base and J dropped 7 bases, with 10 bases sitting between them. This CDR3 has 13 residues. CDR3 DNA: TGTGCTAGTGGTTTGGACCCTACCAGTGAAGCTTTCTTT. As protein: CASGLDPTSEAFF.

This clonotype was counted a few times. The gene calls are TRBV6-2 or TRBV6-3 and TRBJ1-1; a possible D gene is TRBD1 (5 bases). The ends were cut back, 2 bases at V and 3 bases at J, with 10 bases in the middle. Germline V gives CDR1 MNHEY, CDR2 SVGEGT. CDR3 length equals 14 residues. CDR3 sequence: CASSYIWGDTEAFF. Written as DNA, the CDR3 is TGTGCCAGCAGTTACATCTGGGGGGACACTGAAGCTTTCTTT.

This chain links TRBV2 with TRBJ1-2; 7 nucleotides align to TRBD1. The J segment lost 4 bases and the V segment lost 6 bases, leaving 8 bases of the junction unmatched. Germline V gene data show CDR1 as SNHLY and CDR2 as FYNNEI. This CDR3 is built from 14 residues. In nucleotides, the CDR3 is TGTGCCAGCAGGCCATGGGACAGTCTCTATGGCTACACCTTC. It yields the protein CASRPWDSLYGYTF. The complete variable domain, with remaining parts taken from reference TRBV2 and TRBJ1-2, reads EPEVTQTPSHQVTQMGQEVILRCVPISNHLYFYWYRQILGQKVEFLVSFYNNEISEKSEIFDDQFSVERPDGSNFTLKIRSTKLEDSAMYFCASRPWDSLYGYTFGSGTRLTVV.

At least ten counts were recorded for this clonotype. The J gene is TRBJ2-7, the V gene TRBV7-9; TRBD2 matches 7 bases. The germline V gene has CDR1 SEHNR and CDR2 FQNEAQ (reference sequence). V was clipped by 6 bases and J by 5 bases; unmatched bases: 7. There are 13 residues in the CDR3. CDR3 amino acids: CASRAAGVDEQYF. The CDR3 DNA sequence: TGTGCCAGCAGGGCCGCGGGGGTGGACGAGCAGTACTTC. The full variable domain, its missing parts supplied by reference TRBV7-9 and TRBJ2-7, is DTGVSQNPRHKITKRGQNVTFRCDPISEHNRLYWYRQTLGQGPEFLTYFQNEAQLEKSRLLSDRFSAERPKGSFSTLEIQRTEQGDSAMYLCASRAAGVDEQYFGPGTRLTVT.

This clonotype was counted ten times or more. Relative to the germline gene, one junction end is altered; a read error may explain this. The chain employs TRBV5-3 and TRBJ1-6, with D possibly being TRBD1 (6 bases). TRBV5-3 has ORF status, its function being uncertain. This CDR3 spans 15 amino acids. For the CDR3, the DNA is TGTGCCAGCAGCTTAAGTGGGGGCGGTGGTTCACCCCTCCACTTT. Translating gives CASSLSGGGGSPLHF.

Regarding this clonotype: A single base separates this from a much larger clone, so it may be a read error. The V gene is TRBV6-5, the J gene TRBJ2-7, with D hard to call. Germline-derived CDR1 and CDR2 are MNHEY and SVGAGI. This CDR3 region has 14 residues. CDR3 amino acids: CASSYIGQSYEQCF. For the CDR3, the DNA is TGTGCCAGCAGTTACATTGGGCAGTCCTACGAGCAGTGCTTC.

There are many counts of this clonotype. This chain links TRBV4-3 with TRBJ2-1; D unresolved. The CDR3 totals 15 residues. Looked up from germline, CDR1 is LGHNA and CDR2 is YSLEER. The ends were cut back, 8 bases at V and 5 bases at J, with 19 bases in the middle. CDR3 loop: CASPSPVQPHNEQFF. The CDR3 DNA reads as TGCGCCAGCCCCTCCCCGGTCCAACCCCACAATGAGCAGTTCTTC.

The gene calls are TRBV29-1 and TRBJ1-3; TRBD1 aligns across 8 bases. Germline V gene lookup returns CDR1 SQVTM and CDR2 ANQGSEA. This CDR3 has 13 amino acids. With V trimmed by 6 bases and J by 1 base, 2 bases remained unmatched. This chain's CDR3 is CSVRQGSGNTIYF. The CDR3 bases are TGCAGCGTGCGACAGGGGTCTGGAAACACCATATATTTT.

The chain couples TRBV9 to TRBJ2-7, with a possible D match to TRBD2 (6 bases). Germline V CDR1 and CDR2: SGDLS, YYNGEE. This CDR3 has 14 residues. Trimming cost V 3 bases and J 3 bases, with 13 bases left between them. The CDR3 here is CASSAGGGFYEQYF. CDR3 DNA: TGTGCCAGCAGCGCCGGTGGGGGGTTCTACGAGCAGTACTTC.

This clonotype has more than one count but fewer than ten. The chain combines TRBV29-1 with TRBJ2-3; D gene ambiguous. V dropped 4 bases and J dropped 0 bases, with 11 bases sitting between them. CDR1 is SQVTM, CDR2 ANQGSEA, per germline. The CDR3 extends over 14 amino acids. The CDR3 protein is CSVGDGSSTDTQYF. The CDR3 DNA reads as TGCAGCGTTGGAGACGGAAGTAGCACAGATACGCAGTATTTT.

This clonotype was detected many times. The chain carries TRBV7-9 and TRBJ1-4, with 7 bases fitting TRBD1. With V trimmed by 8 bases and J by 8 bases, 8 bases remained unmatched. The CDR3 contains 13 residues. Germline values: CDR1 SEHNR, CDR2 FQNEAQ (reference sequence). CDR3 loop: CASHQGDSEKLFF. CDR3 nucleotides: TGTGCCAGCCACCAGGGGGACTCCGAAAAACTGTTTTTT.

This clonotype has a count of ten or more. This chain uses TRBV28 with TRBJ2-7; D call uncertain. Germline V CDR1 and CDR2: MDHEN, SYDVKM. This CDR3 spans 14 amino acids. The V end was cut by 10 bases, the J end by 0 bases, with 16 bases between. In nucleotides, the CDR3 is TGTGCCACCAGCCCGGTAGCTAGCTCCTACGAGCAGTACTTC. This translates into CATSPVASSYEQYF.

The chain couples TRBV27 to TRBJ1-6; no firm D call. Between the trimmed V and J ends, which lost 3 bases and 8 bases, there was a span of 8 bases. CDR1 is MNHEY, CDR2 SMNVEV, per germline (reference sequence). The CDR3 sequence is 13 residues long. CDR3 bases: TGTGCCAGCAGTTTTCAGGAGGATTCACCCCTCCACTTT. Translating gives CASSFQEDSPLHF.

This clonotype came up many times. This sequence joins TRBV28 and TRBJ2-3, with 15 bases matching TRBD2. CDR3 size: 17 residues. Germline trimming cut 3 bases from V and 3 bases from J; bases unmatched to any gene: 4. Germline V gene sequence: CDR1 MDHEN, CDR2 SYDVKM. The CDR3 nucleotides are TGTGCCAGCAGTTTCGGACTAGCGGGAGGGCCTACAGATACGCAGTATTTT. This codes for CASSFGLAGGPTDTQYF. The full variable domain, completed using reference TRBV28 and TRBJ2-3, is DVKVTQSSRYLVKRTGEKVFLECVQDMDHENMFWYRQDPGLGLRLIYFSYDVKMKEKGDIPEGYSVSREKKERFSLILESASTNQTSMYLCASSFGLAGGPTDTQYFGPGTRLTVL.

The genes are TRBV6-2 or TRBV6-3 and TRBJ1-5; D is possibly TRBD1 (5 bases). The CDR3 has 16 residues. V was trimmed by 5 bases and J by 0 bases, leaving 14 bases between them. The V gene's germline CDR1 is MNHEY and CDR2 SVGEGT. The CDR3 loop reads CASSLDSSYSNQPQHF. The CDR3 nucleotides are TGTGCCAGCAGTCTTGACAGCTCCTATAGCAATCAGCCCCAGCATTTT.

This clonotype was seen repeatedly, ten times or more. The chain uses TRBV18 and TRBJ2-5; D tentatively reads TRBD1 or TRBD2 (5 bases each). The ends were cut back, 2 bases at V and 1 base at J, with 17 bases in the middle. This CDR3 comprises 17 residues. Per germline, CDR1 KGHSH and CDR2 LQKENI. Here the CDR3 reads CASSPGSIVDSQETQYF. The CDR3 nucleotides read TGTGCCAGCTCACCAGGGAGTATTGTAGACAGCCAAGAGACCCAGTACTTC.

This clonotype was seen only a few times. At one end, the junction sequence differs from germline, possibly due to a read error. The V and J genes are TRBV7-7 and TRBJ2-1; D perhaps matches TRBD2 (6 bases). The germline V gene encodes CDR1 SSHAT and CDR2 FNYEAQ (reference sequence). This CDR3 has 16 amino acids. In DNA, the CDR3 is TGTGCTAGCAGCTTAGTGGTTGAAGGGAGGTACAATGAGCAGTTCTTC. Translated: CASSLVVEGRYNEQFF.

This clonotype was detected many times. The rearrangement joins TRBV12-3 or TRBV12-4 to TRBJ2-1; no firm D call. With 1 base removed from V and 8 bases from J, the gap between germline ends came to 9 bases. The CDR3 is made up of 13 amino acids. The CDR3 DNA reads as TGTGCCAGCAGTTTAGTGGGAAGTGATGAGCAGTTCTTC. This codes for CASSLVGSDEQFF.